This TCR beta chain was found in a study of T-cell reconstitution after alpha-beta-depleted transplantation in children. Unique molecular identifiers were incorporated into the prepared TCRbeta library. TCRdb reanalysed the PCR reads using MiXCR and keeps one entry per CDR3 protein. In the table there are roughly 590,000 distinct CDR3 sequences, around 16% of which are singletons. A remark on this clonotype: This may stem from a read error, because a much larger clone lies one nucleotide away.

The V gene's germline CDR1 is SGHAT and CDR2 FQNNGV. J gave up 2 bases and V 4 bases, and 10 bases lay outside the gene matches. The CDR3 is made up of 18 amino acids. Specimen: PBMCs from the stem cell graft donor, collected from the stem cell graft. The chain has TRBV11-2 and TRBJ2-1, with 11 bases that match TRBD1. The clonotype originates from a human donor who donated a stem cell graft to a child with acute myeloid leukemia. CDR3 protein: CASSSDPGQGGTYNEQFF. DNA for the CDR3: TGTGCCAGCAGCTCTGACCCGGGACAGGGGGGGACCTACAATGAGCAGTTCTTC. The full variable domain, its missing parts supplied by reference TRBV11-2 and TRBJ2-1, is EAGVAQSPRYKIIEKRQSVAFWCNPISGHATLYWYQQILGQGPKLLIQFQNNGVVDDSQLPKDRFSAERLKGVDSTLKIQPAKLEDSAVYLCASSSDPGQGGTYNEQFFGPGTRLTVL.